The 9 T cell receptor beta chains presented below share a single source sample, sequenced in a study of T-cell memory formation after mild COVID-19. In TCRdb, the 5' RACE reads were re-called with MiXCR into one record per CDR3 protein. In the table there are hundreds of thousands of distinct CDR3 sequences, roughly 18% of which are singletons. The specimen was PBMCs or a T cell subset sorted from them (not recorded which). These receptors all come from an adult woman who had mild COVID-19 (a few samples of this study predate the infection). Cell type and time point are not known.

The gene calls are TRBV29-1 and TRBJ2-3; TRBD1 or TRBD2 may be the D gene (5 bases each). The germline CDR1 and CDR2 sequences are SQVTM and ANQGSEA. V was trimmed by 4 bases and J by 0 bases, leaving 11 bases between them. CDR3 length: 14 residues. The CDR3 protein is CSVGGTGSTDTQYF. The CDR3 DNA is TGCAGCGTTGGGGGGACGGGGAGCACAGATACGCAGTATTTT.

The chain couples TRBV2 to TRBJ2-5, with 9 bases identical to TRBD1. The length of the CDR3 is 13 residues. Germline V lookup: CDR1 SNHLY, CDR2 FYNNEI. Trimming cost V 7 bases and J 3 bases; bases outside gene matches: 3. The CDR3 loop is CASTGQGKETQYF. CDR3 in DNA: TGTGCCAGCACGGGACAGGGTAAAGAGACCCAGTACTTC.

This clonotype was counted only a few times. The chain carries TRBV24-1 and TRBJ2-3; D is undetermined. Germline V gene lookup returns CDR1 KGHDR and CDR2 SFDVKD. V lost 4 bases and J lost 3, with 16 bases in between. The CDR3 is 16 residues long. The CDR3 DNA is TGTGCCACCAGTGACCCCGACGGAACACGGACAGATACGCAGTATTTT. Translation gives CATSDPDGTRTDTQYF.

The J gene is TRBJ2-5, the V gene TRBV3-1; D uncertain. V dropped 3 bases and J dropped 5 bases, with 10 bases sitting between them. Germline V gives CDR1 LGHDT, CDR2 YNNKEL (reference sequence). CDR3 length: 13 amino acids. The DNA for the CDR3 is TGTGCCAGCAGCCATAGACCCTCGGAGACCCAGTACTTC. Amino acids: CASSHRPSETQYF.

A single count supports this clonotype. J is TRBJ2-7 and V is TRBV20-1; D is unresolved. The CDR3 covers 12 residues. CDR1 is DFQATT, CDR2 SNEGSKA, per germline (reference sequence). The V and J ends lost 6 bases and 7 bases respectively, with 16 bases between them. The CDR3 spells CSAGRAQGEQYF. Here the CDR3 DNA reads TGCAGTGCCGGCCGGGCCCAAGGGGAGCAGTACTTC.

The chain has TRBV7-2 and TRBJ1-5; 7 bases fit TRBD1. Unmatched junction bases numbered 5, after V lost 3 bases and J lost 6 bases. The CDR3 totals 14 residues. From germline, CDR1 is SGHTA and CDR2 FQGNSA. The CDR3 DNA reads TGTGCCAGCAGCTTGGGGACAGTTACTCAGCCCCAGCATTTT. It translates to CASSLGTVTQPQHF.

This clonotype has more than one count but fewer than ten. The V and J genes are TRBV3-1 and TRBJ1-3; a weak D match, TRBD1 (6 bases). V was trimmed by 5 bases and J by 0 bases, leaving 17 bases between them. Germline CDR1 reads LGHDT; CDR2 reads YNNKEL (reference sequence). This CDR3 is built from 17 residues. The CDR3 bases are TGTGCCAGCAGCTACACCCAGACAGGACGCTCTGGAAACACCATATATTTT. This sequence encodes CASSYTQTGRSGNTIYF.

The V call is TRBV12-3 or TRBV12-4, the J call TRBJ2-7, with D possibly being TRBD1 or TRBD2 (5 bases each). Between the trimmed V and J ends, which lost 3 bases and 9 bases, there was a span of 18 bases. There are 14 residues in the CDR3. CDR3 protein: CASSLTRGPHGQYF. For the CDR3, the DNA is TGTGCCAGCAGTTTGACCCGGGGCCCACATGGGCAGTACTTC.

This clonotype came up a few times. The chain has TRBV5-1 and TRBJ2-1; D is perhaps TRBD2 (5 bases). Trimming removed 1 base from V and 3 bases from J, with 8 bases in between. The CDR3 covers 14 residues. Germline V CDR1 and CDR2: SGHRS, YFSETQ. CDR3 nucleotides: TGCGCCAGCAGCTTGACACTAGTCTACAATGAGCAGTTCTTC. Protein sequence: CASSLTLVYNEQFF.